This TCR beta chain was sequenced for a study of beta chain features in type 1 diabetes. Study information: There was similarity between patients and healthy donors in age, gender and cell yields. Findings and limits, study-wide: Naive, central memory and Treg TCRB repertoires appeared more alike in patients than in healthy donors. Diminished insertions and augmented deletions at VDJ junctions characterized type 1 diabetes patients.

Of the isolated RNA, all was reverse transcribed, and so the sequenced material was expressed TCRB transcripts. Some clones are missing from TCRdb's copy, which holds only in-frame ones; the method was immunoSEQ multiplex PCR. The profile shows about 13,000 clones, 45% to 50% of them singletons. Comment on this clone: Its antigen is unidentified.

The germline V gene encodes CDR1 MGHRA and CDR2 YSYEKL. V was pared by 2 bases and J by 0 bases, with 17 bases between. The CDR3 runs 18 residues. The source of this sequence is a young man in good health. This sequence joins TRBV4-1 and TRBJ1-5; D perhaps matches TRBD1 (6 bases). Sequencing was done on a sample of stem cell memory CD4+ T cells from blood. CDR3 sequence: CASSQWVGHRDSNQPQHF. DNA of the CDR3: TGCGCCAGCAGCCAATGGGTGGGGCACAGGGATAGCAATCAGCCCCAGCATTTT.